Shown below are 26 T cell receptor beta chains from a single sample sequenced in a study of graft-versus-host responses after intestinal transplantation (dated by TCRdb to the early 2020s). What this sample's time point label stands for: cells obtained before transplantation from donor or recipient. No antigen has been assigned to these receptors. The protocol used for the library was the immunoSEQ multiplex PCR assay. Sourced from immuneACCESS, this table was stored by TCRdb with only in-frame sequences that have V and J called. A share of the clones is absent; for the studies checked, an unresolved V gene accounts for under half, and the remainder has no known explanation. The sample table lists fewer than 120,000 clones, 93% of them with a count of one. The ten largest clonotypes hold roughly 0.5% of the sample. Here the sequenced sample was unstimulated CD8+ T cells sorted from spleen or lymph node cells, taken before intestinal transplant. All receptors come from a human donor who received an intestinal transplant.

Comment on this clone: Other nucleotide sequences in the sample specify the same CDR3. The J gene is TRBJ2-1, the V gene TRBV18, with D maybe TRBD2 (6 bases). The CDR3 spans 18 residues. Trimming removed 4 bases at V and 4 bases at J, with 23 bases between. Germline lookup yields CDR1 KGHSH and CDR2 LQKENI. CDR3 sequence: CASSLGVEGLQWYNEQFF. DNA for the CDR3: TGTGCCAGCTCACTAGGGGTGGAGGGCCTGCAATGGTACAATGAGCAGTTCTTC. Full variable domain (missing parts from reference TRBV18 and TRBJ2-1): NAGVMQNPRHLVRRRGQEARLRCSPMKGHSHVYWYRQLPEEGLKFMVYLQKENIIDESGMPKERFSAEFPKEGPSILRIQQVVRGDSAAYFCASSLGVEGLQWYNEQFFGPGTRLTVL.

The V call is TRBV19, the J call TRBJ1-5; maybe TRBD1 (5 bases). The length of the CDR3 is 12 residues. Per germline, CDR1 LNHDA and CDR2 SQIVND (reference sequence). Trimming stripped 8 bases from V and 4 bases from J, with 9 bases between. The DNA for the CDR3 is TGTGCCAGTTCCACAGGAAATCAGCCCCAGCATTTT. As protein: CASSTGNQPQHF.

This chain links TRBV10-2 with TRBJ2-2, with 9 bases that match TRBD2. Germline CDR1 reads WSHSY; CDR2 reads SAAADI. The CDR3 covers 15 residues. V trimming: 9 bases; J trimming: 6 bases; junction bases outside the gene matches: 11. Here the CDR3 DNA reads TGCGCCAGTCTAAGCGGGAGGCGAGGCGCCGGGGAGCTGTTTTTT. This sequence encodes CASLSGRRGAGELFF.

The chain employs TRBV7-9 and TRBJ2-1, with 8 bases lining up with TRBD2. This CDR3 spans 15 amino acids. J was trimmed by 8 bases and V by 1 base; bases with no gene match: 7. In germline, CDR1 is SEHNR, CDR2 FQNEAQ (reference sequence). The chain's CDR3 is CASSLGHGRGDEQFF. In DNA form, the CDR3 reads TGTGCCAGCAGCTTAGGACACGGGAGGGGCGATGAGCAGTTCTTC.

The rearrangement links TRBV4-1 to TRBJ2-7, with TRBD1 as a possible D gene (6 bases). Trimming took 2 bases from V and 3 from J, leaving 8 bases between them. The length of the CDR3 is 13 residues. CDR1 is MGHRA, CDR2 YSYEKL, per germline. The CDR3 loop reads CASSQNRDYEQYF. CDR3 coding DNA: TGCGCCAGCAGCCAAAACAGGGACTACGAGCAGTACTTC.

This chain links TRBV15 with TRBJ2-1; D is possibly TRBD1 (5 bases). This CDR3 region has 16 residues. Trimming stripped 0 bases from V and 0 bases from J, with 9 bases between. In germline, CDR1 is LNHNV, CDR2 YYDKDF (reference sequence). The CDR3 DNA reads as TGTGCCACCAGCAGAGAAGGGGCGAGCTCCTACAATGAGCAGTTCTTC. Its protein product is CATSREGASSYNEQFF.

The rearrangement joins TRBV9 to TRBJ2-3; D not resolved. Germline loops: CDR1 SGDLS, CDR2 YYNGEE. The CDR3 covers 15 residues. V was shortened by 1 base and J by 1 base, with 10 bases between the two germline ends. As DNA, the CDR3 is TGTGCCAGCAGCGTAAGAGGTCATGGCACAGATACGCAGTATTTT. Amino acids: CASSVRGHGTDTQYF.

V gene TRBV14 combines with J gene TRBJ2-7; no reliable D call. The CDR3 has 14 residues. Per the germline V gene, CDR1 is SGHDN and CDR2 is FVKESK. V shed 3 bases and J shed 2 bases, with 11 bases lying between them. The CDR3 loop reads CASSQRLSPYEQYF. The CDR3 nucleotides read TGTGCCAGCAGCCAGAGACTCTCTCCCTACGAGCAGTACTTC.

The genes are TRBV10-3 and TRBJ2-7, with 8 bases aligning to TRBD2. The junction had 2 bases not matched to a gene; V was cut back by 3 bases and J by 1 base. The CDR3 has 14 amino acids. Germline V CDR1 and CDR2: ENHRY, SYGVKD. CDR3 amino acids: CAISELAESYEQYF. As DNA, the CDR3 is TGTGCCATCAGTGAACTAGCGGAATCCTACGAGCAGTACTTC.

V gene TRBV19 combines with J gene TRBJ1-4, with D tentatively TRBD1 (6 bases). CDR3 length equals 16 residues. The V and J ends lost 5 bases and 8 bases respectively, with 21 bases between them. Germline V gene data show CDR1 as LNHDA and CDR2 as SQIVND (reference sequence). The CDR3 sequence is CASSPDLRTDLEKLFF. As DNA, the CDR3 is TGTGCCAGTAGTCCGGACCTTAGGACAGACCTGGAAAAACTGTTTTTT.

This clone showed up just a few times. The chain carries TRBV5-8 and TRBJ1-2, with D possibly TRBD1 on 5 matching bases. The V gene's germline CDR1 is SGHTS and CDR2 YDEGEE. This CDR3 spans 16 amino acids. The ends were cut back, 0 bases at V and 2 bases at J, with 14 bases in the middle. Written as DNA, the CDR3 is TGTGCCAGCAGCTTGGATCCGGACATGAGGAACTATGGCTACACCTTC. Translating gives CASSLDPDMRNYGYTF.

The chain joins TRBV30 to TRBJ2-3; D not certain. CDR1 is GTSNPN, CDR2 SVGIG, per germline (reference sequence). The CDR3 is 13 amino acids. V lost 5 bases, J lost 0 bases, and 9 bases lay in between. In DNA form, the CDR3 reads TGTGCCTGGGCCGTCCTTAGCACAGATACGCAGTATTTT. It translates to CAWAVLSTDTQYF.

The chain links TRBV6-5 to TRBJ1-5, with no clear D. Germline V gene sequence: CDR1 MNHEY, CDR2 SVGAGI. V was cut by 4 bases and J by 4 bases, with 11 bases left in between. The CDR3 length is 14 residues. CDR3 DNA: TGTGCCAGCAGTTGGACCGGAGGGAATCAGCCCCAGCATTTT. Translation: CASSWTGGNQPQHF.

This clone has just one count. The V call is TRBV5-1, the J call TRBJ1-3; 8 bases are shared with TRBD1. This CDR3 has 17 amino acids. CDR1 SGHRS and CDR2 YFSETQ come from the germline V gene. Unmatched junction bases numbered 9, after V lost 4 bases and J lost 0 bases. The CDR3 region is CASSSGTGALSGNTIYF. Here the CDR3 DNA reads TGCGCCAGCAGCAGCGGGACAGGCGCGCTCTCTGGAAACACCATATATTTT. The complete variable domain, with remaining parts taken from reference TRBV5-1 and TRBJ1-3, reads KAGVTQTPRYLIKTRGQQVTLSCSPISGHRSVSWYQQTPGQGLQFLFEYFSETQRNKGNFPGRFSGRQFSNSRSEMNVSTLELGDSALYLCASSSGTGALSGNTIYFGEGSWLTVV.

Only one count was recorded for this clone. The chain uses TRBV7-9 and TRBJ2-3; 7 bases agree with TRBD1. This CDR3 has 16 residues. Germline assignment: CDR1 SEHNR and CDR2 FQNEAQ (reference sequence). With V trimmed by 0 bases and J by 5 bases, 8 bases remained unmatched. The CDR3 nucleotides are TGTGCCAGCAGCTTAGCGGGCAGCCGACAGGGAGATACGCAGTATTTT. This codes for CASSLAGSRQGDTQYF.

The CDR3 here is CASSGRTSTVYEQYF. Here the CDR3 DNA reads TGTGCCAGCAGTGGACGGACTAGCACTGTCTACGAGCAGTACTTC. The chain employs TRBV25-1 and TRBJ2-7, with 8 nucleotides matching TRBD2. The V gene end was trimmed by 4 bases and the J gene end by 3 bases; junction bases not matched to a gene: 8. CDR1 is MGHDK and CDR2 is SYGVNS in the germline V gene. This CDR3 spans 15 amino acids.

The V call is TRBV29-1, the J call TRBJ1-4; D is undetermined. The CDR3 is 16 residues long. Trimming took 0 bases from V and 8 from J, leaving 19 bases between them. Germline V gene sequence: CDR1 SQVTM, CDR2 ANQGSEA. The CDR3 here is CSVEDPESEGLEKLFF. The DNA of the CDR3 is TGCAGCGTTGAAGATCCAGAATCGGAGGGTTTGGAAAAACTGTTTTTT.

The chain uses TRBV23-1 and TRBJ1-1, with 7 bases that match TRBD1. TRBV23-1 is assigned to the ORF class and has an uncertain function. The trim removed 3 bases at V and 7 bases at J, leaving 8 bases unmatched. CDR3 length: 14 amino acids. The CDR3 DNA follows: TGCGCCAGCAGTCAGGGGACAGCTGGGGGTGAAGCTTTCTTT. As protein: CASSQGTAGGEAFF.

This chain links TRBV5-1 with TRBJ2-7, with D possibly TRBD1 on 5 matching bases. Germline V lookup: CDR1 SGHRS, CDR2 YFSETQ. Trimming took 4 bases from V and 5 from J, leaving 19 bases between them. This CDR3 region has 15 residues. The chain's CDR3 is CASSLRQFSIHEQYF. In nucleotides, the CDR3 is TGCGCCAGCAGCCTTCGACAGTTTAGCATACACGAGCAGTACTTC.

The chain joins TRBV11-2 to TRBJ1-4; D gene uncertain. This CDR3 region has 14 residues. Trimming took off 2 bases at V and 5 bases at J, with 9 bases between the two ends. Germline lookup yields CDR1 SGHAT and CDR2 FQNNGV. The CDR3 reads CASSLPGVNEKLFF. CDR3 coding DNA: TGTGCCAGCAGCTTACCCGGGGTGAATGAAAAACTGTTTTTT. Combining the CDR3 with reference TRBV11-2 and TRBJ1-4 gives the whole variable domain EAGVAQSPRYKIIEKRQSVAFWCNPISGHATLYWYQQILGQGPKLLIQFQNNGVVDDSQLPKDRFSAERLKGVDSTLKIQPAKLEDSAVYLCASSLPGVNEKLFFGSGTQLSVL.

The chain has TRBV9 and TRBJ2-7, with TRBD1 identical over 12 bases. Germline lookup yields CDR1 SGDLS and CDR2 YYNGEE. There are 15 residues in the CDR3. V trimming: 3 bases; J trimming: 4 bases; junction bases outside the gene matches: 5. The CDR3 reads CASSAGTGGMYEQYF. The DNA of the CDR3 is TGTGCCAGCAGCGCAGGGACAGGGGGCATGTACGAGCAGTACTTC.

The table lists this clone with a count of one. V and J are TRBV14 and TRBJ1-3, with 10 bases aligning to TRBD1. The germline V gene encodes CDR1 SGHDN and CDR2 FVKESK. CDR3 length equals 15 residues. V dropped 2 bases and J dropped 7; count of bases not matched to a gene: 5. The CDR3 region is CASSQTTGGRNTIYF. DNA for the CDR3: TGTGCCAGCAGCCAAACGACAGGGGGCAGGAACACCATATATTTT.

Regarding this clone: Other DNA sequences within the sample encode an identical CDR3. V usage is TRBV7-7 and J usage is TRBJ2-6; the D is unclear. Per the germline V gene, CDR1 is SSHAT and CDR2 is FNYEAQ (reference sequence). Trimming took off 5 bases at V and 5 bases at J, with 22 bases between the two ends. The CDR3 length is 18 residues. The CDR3 is CASSGSLVPQSRANVLTF. For the CDR3, the DNA is TGTGCCAGCAGCGGGTCATTAGTGCCACAAAGTCGGGCCAACGTCCTGACTTTC.

The V call is TRBV10-1, the J call TRBJ2-7; 7 nucleotides line up with TRBD2. The CDR3 has 15 amino acids. Germline V gene data show CDR1 as WNHNN and CDR2 as SYGVQD (reference sequence). The V segment lost 0 bases and the J segment 4 bases; nucleotides outside the gene matches: 6. The CDR3 loop is CASSESLTSVYEQYF. The DNA for the CDR3 is TGCGCCAGCAGTGAGTCGCTAACTAGCGTTTACGAGCAGTACTTC.

V gene TRBV28 combines with J gene TRBJ2-2, with a possible D match to TRBD2 (6 bases). V was cut by 7 bases and J by 6 bases, with 12 bases left in between. The germline V gene encodes CDR1 MDHEN and CDR2 SYDVKM. The CDR3 spans 13 residues. CDR3 protein: CASMAGTAGELFF. CDR3 nucleotide sequence: TGTGCCAGCATGGCGGGGACGGCCGGGGAGCTGTTTTTT.

The chain has TRBV2 and TRBJ2-3; D uncertain. The germline gives CDR1 SNHLY, CDR2 FYNNEI. The CDR3 consists of 13 residues. Trimming stripped 1 base from V and 6 bases from J, with 8 bases between. The CDR3 DNA follows: TGTGCCAGCAGTGAAGGGTACGGGGATACGCAGTATTTT. As protein: CASSEGYGDTQYF.